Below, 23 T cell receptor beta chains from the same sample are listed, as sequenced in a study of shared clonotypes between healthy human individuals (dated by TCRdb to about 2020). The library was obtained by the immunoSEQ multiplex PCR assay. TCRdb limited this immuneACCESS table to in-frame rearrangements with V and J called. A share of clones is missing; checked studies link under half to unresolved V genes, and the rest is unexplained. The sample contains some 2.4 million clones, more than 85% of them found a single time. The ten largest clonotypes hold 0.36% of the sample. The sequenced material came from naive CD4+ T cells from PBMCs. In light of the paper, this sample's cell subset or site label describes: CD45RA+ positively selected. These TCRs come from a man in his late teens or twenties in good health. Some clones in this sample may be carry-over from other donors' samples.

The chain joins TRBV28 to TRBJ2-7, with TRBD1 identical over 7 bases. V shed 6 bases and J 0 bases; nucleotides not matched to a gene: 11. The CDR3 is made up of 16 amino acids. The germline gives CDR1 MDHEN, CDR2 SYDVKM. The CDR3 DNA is TGTGCCAGCAGCCCCCGGACAGGTCTTTCCTCCTACGAGCAGTACTTC. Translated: CASSPRTGLSSYEQYF.

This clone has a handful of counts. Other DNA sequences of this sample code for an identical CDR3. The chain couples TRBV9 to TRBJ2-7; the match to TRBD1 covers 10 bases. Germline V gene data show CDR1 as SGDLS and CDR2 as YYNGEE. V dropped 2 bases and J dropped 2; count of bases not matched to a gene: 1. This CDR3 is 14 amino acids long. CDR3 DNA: TGTGCCAGCAGCGTCGGACAGGGGGCCTACGAGCAGTACTTC. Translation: CASSVGQGAYEQYF. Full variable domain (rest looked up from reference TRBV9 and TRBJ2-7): DSGVTQTPKHLITATGQRVTLRCSPRSGDLSVYWYQQSLDQGLQFLIQYYNGEERAKGNILERFSAQQFPDLHSELNLSSLELGDSALYFCASSVGQGAYEQYFGPGTRLTVT.

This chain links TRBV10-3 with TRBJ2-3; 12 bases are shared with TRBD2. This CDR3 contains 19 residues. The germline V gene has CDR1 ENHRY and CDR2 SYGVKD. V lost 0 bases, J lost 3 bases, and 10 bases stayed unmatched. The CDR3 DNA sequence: TGTGCCATCAGTGAGTCGAGTGGGTCTAGCGGGAGGGATACAGATACGCAGTATTTT. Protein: CAISESSGSSGRDTDTQYF.

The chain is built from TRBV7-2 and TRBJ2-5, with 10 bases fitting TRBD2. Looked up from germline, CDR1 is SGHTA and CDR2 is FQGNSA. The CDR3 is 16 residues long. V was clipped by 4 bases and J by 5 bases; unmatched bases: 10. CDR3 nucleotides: TGTGCCAGCAGCTCCCGGATTGAAGCGGGAGGGGAGACCCAGTACTTC. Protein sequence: CASSSRIEAGGETQYF. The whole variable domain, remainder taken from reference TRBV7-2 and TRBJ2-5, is GAGVSQSPSNKVTEKGKDVELRCDPISGHTALYWYRQSLGQGLEFLIYFQGNSAPDKSGLPSDRFSAERTGGSVSTLTIQRTQQEDSAVYLCASSSRIEAGGETQYFGPGTRLLVL.

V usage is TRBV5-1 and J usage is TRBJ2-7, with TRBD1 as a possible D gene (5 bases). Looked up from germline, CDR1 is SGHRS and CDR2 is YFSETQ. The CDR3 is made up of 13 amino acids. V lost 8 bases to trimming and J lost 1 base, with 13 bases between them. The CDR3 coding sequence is TGCGCCAGTTATATGGACAATTCCTACGAGCAGTACTTC. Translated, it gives CASYMDNSYEQYF.

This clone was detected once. CDR3 coding DNA: TGTGCCACTGACTCCTCCTACAATGAGCAGTTCTTC. It codes for CATDSSYNEQFF. V and J are TRBV6-6 and TRBJ2-1; D is undetermined. CDR1 and CDR2 from the germline V gene are MNHNY and SVGAGI (reference sequence). The CDR3 totals 12 residues. The V gene lost 10 bases and the J gene lost 0 bases, with 7 bases spanning the gap.

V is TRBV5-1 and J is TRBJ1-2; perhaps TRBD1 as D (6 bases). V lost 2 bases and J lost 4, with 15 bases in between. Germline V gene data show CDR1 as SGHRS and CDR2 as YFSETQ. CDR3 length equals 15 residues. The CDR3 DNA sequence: TGCGCCAGCAGCTTTACCAGCGGACAGCTCTATGGCTACACCTTC. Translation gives CASSFTSGQLYGYTF. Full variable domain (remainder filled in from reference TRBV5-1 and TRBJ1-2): KAGVTQTPRYLIKTRGQQVTLSCSPISGHRSVSWYQQTPGQGLQFLFEYFSETQRNKGNFPGRFSGRQFSNSRSEMNVSTLELGDSALYLCASSFTSGQLYGYTFGSGTRLTVV.

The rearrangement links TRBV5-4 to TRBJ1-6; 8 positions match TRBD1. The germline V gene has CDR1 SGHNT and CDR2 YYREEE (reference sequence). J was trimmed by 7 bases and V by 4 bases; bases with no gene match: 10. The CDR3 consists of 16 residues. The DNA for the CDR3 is TGTGCCAGCAGCCCCGATTCTGACAGGGGCAATTCACCCCTCCACTTT. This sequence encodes CASSPDSDRGNSPLHF.

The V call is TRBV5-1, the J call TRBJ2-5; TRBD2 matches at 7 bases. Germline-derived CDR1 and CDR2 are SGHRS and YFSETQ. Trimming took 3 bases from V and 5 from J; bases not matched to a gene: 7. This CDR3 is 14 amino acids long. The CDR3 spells CASSWGGGRETQYF. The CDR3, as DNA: TGCGCCAGCAGCTGGGGCGGGGGACGGGAGACCCAGTACTTC.

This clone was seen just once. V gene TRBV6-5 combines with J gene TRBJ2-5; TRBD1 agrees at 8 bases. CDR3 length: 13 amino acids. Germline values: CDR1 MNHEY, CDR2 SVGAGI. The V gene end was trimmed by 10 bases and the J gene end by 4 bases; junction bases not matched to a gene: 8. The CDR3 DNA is TGTGCCACCCGGAGGACAGGGAGAGAGACCCAGTACTTC. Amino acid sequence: CATRRTGRETQYF.

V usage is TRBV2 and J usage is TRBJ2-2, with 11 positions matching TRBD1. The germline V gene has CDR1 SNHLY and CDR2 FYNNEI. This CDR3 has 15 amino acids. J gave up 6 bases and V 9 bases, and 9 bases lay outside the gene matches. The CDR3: CASLRDRGAAGELFF. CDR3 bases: TGTGCCAGTCTGAGGGACAGGGGGGCAGCCGGGGAGCTGTTTTTT. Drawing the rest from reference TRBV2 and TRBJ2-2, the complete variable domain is EPEVTQTPSHQVTQMGQEVILRCVPISNHLYFYWYRQILGQKVEFLVSFYNNEISEKSEIFDDQFSVERPDGSNFTLKIRSTKLEDSAMYFCASLRDRGAAGELFFGEGSRLTVL.

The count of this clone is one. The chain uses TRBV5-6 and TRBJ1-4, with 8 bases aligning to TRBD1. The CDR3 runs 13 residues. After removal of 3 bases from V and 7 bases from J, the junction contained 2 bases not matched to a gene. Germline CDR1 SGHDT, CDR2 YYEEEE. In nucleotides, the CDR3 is TGTGCCAGCAGCTGGACAGGGAGTGAAAAACTGTTTTTT. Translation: CASSWTGSEKLFF.

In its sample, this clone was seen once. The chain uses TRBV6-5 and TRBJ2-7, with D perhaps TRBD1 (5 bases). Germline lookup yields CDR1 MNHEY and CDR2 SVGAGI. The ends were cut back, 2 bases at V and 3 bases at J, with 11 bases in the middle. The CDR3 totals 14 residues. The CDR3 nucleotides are TGTGCCAGCAGTTACCAGGGTAATGGCTACGAGCAGTACTTC. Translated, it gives CASSYQGNGYEQYF.

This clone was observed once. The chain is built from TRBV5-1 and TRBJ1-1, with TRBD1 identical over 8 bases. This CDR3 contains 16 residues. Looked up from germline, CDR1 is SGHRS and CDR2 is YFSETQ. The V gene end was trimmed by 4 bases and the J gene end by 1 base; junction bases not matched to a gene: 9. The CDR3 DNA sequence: TGCGCCAGCAGCAAAGGAACCGGGACAGGGAACACTGAAGCTTTCTTT. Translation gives CASSKGTGTGNTEAFF. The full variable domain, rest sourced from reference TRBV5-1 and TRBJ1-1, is KAGVTQTPRYLIKTRGQQVTLSCSPISGHRSVSWYQQTPGQGLQFLFEYFSETQRNKGNFPGRFSGRQFSNSRSEMNVSTLELGDSALYLCASSKGTGTGNTEAFFGQGTRLTVV.

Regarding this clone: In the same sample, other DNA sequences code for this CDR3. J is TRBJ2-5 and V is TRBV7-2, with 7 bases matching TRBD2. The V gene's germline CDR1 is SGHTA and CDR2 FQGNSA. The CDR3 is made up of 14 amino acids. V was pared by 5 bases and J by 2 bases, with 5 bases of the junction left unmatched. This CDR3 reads CASSSLAVQETQYF. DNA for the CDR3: TGTGCCAGCAGCAGTCTAGCGGTTCAAGAGACCCAGTACTTC.

In DNA form, the CDR3 reads TGTGCCAGCGCCCCGCTCTGGGGAGAGACCCAGTACTTC. Translated, it gives CASAPLWGETQYF. The J gene is TRBJ2-5, the V gene TRBV9; the D is unclear. The germline V and J ends were trimmed by 7 bases and 4 bases, with 14 bases remaining between them. This CDR3 region has 13 residues. Germline CDR1 reads SGDLS; CDR2 reads YYNGEE.

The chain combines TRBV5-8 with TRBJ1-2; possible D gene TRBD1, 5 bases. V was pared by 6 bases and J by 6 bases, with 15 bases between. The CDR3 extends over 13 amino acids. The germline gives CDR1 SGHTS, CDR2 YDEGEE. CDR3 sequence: CASNRDLRDGYTF. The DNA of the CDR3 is TGTGCCAGCAACCGGGACCTTAGGGATGGCTACACCTTC.

The CDR3 here is CASSFNQGVHYGYTF. The CDR3 DNA sequence: TGTGCCAGCAGCTTCAATCAGGGGGTCCACTATGGCTACACCTTC. This sequence joins TRBV7-9 and TRBJ1-2, with 7 bases matching TRBD1. The germline CDR1 and CDR2 sequences are SEHNR and FQNEAQ (reference sequence). V lost 3 bases to trimming and J lost 3 bases; unmatched junction nucleotides: 7. CDR3 size: 15 residues.

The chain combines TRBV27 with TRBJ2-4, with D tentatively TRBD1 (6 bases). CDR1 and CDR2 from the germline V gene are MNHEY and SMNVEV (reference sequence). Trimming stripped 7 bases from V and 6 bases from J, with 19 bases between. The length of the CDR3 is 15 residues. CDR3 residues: CASTSTTGLRNIQYF. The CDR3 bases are TGTGCCAGCACCTCCACCACAGGGTTGCGAAACATTCAGTACTTC.

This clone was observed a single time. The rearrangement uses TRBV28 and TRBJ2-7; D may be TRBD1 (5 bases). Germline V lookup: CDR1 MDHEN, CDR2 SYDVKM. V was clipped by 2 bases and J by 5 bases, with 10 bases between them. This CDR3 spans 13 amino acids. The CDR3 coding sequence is TGTGCCAGCAGTTTACCAGGGCTCCACGAGCAGTACTTC. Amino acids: CASSLPGLHEQYF.

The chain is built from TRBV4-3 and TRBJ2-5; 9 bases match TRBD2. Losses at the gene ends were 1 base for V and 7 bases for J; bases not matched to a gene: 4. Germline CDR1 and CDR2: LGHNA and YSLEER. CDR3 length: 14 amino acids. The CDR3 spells CASSQGLAAGTQYF. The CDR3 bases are TGCGCCAGCAGCCAAGGACTAGCGGCAGGGACCCAGTACTTC.

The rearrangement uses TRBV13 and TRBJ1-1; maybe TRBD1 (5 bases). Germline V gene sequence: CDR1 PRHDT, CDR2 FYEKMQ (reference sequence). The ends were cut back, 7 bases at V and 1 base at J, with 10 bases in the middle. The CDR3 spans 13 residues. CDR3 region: CASKRGWNTEAFF. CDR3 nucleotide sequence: TGTGCCAGCAAGCGGGGGTGGAACACTGAAGCTTTCTTT.

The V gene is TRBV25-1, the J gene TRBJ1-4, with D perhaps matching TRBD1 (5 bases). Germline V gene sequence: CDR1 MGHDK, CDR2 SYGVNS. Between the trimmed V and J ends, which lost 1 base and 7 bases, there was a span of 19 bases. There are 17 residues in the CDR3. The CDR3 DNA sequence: TGTGCCAGCAGTGAATCCGGGGCCGGGATCCTGGGTGAAAAACTGTTTTTT. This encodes CASSESGAGILGEKLFF.